The entry that follows covers one T cell receptor (beta chain) sequence. Its specificity is not known. TCRdb's copy holds only in-frame clones and misses some; the assay was immunoSEQ multiplex PCR. The top ten hold 15% to 20% of the sample, which has fewer than 85,000 clones, approximately 84% seen once. CDR3 size: 13 residues. Looked up from germline, CDR1 is SEHNR and CDR2 is FQNEAQ (reference sequence). Trimming shortened V by 7 bases and J by 4 bases, and 12 bases separated the two germline ends. The data were taken from a study of identifying expanded T cells in peripheral blood. Collection occurred without any documented infections or immune events in donors. Study-wide findings and caveats: Technical replicates showed about 1.1 changed clones; roughly two weeks 15 to 20; four weeks 19. Variance in clone template counts between roughly 2-week samples significantly increased with total template count across all healthy donors.

The sample was blood. The clonotype originates from a person aged 18 to 75 in good health. This rearrangement joins TRBV7-9 to TRBJ2-3; D ambiguous. The CDR3 loop reads CASKIEGSDTQYF. The CDR3, as DNA: TGTGCCAGCAAGATTGAAGGGTCAGATACGCAGTATTTT.